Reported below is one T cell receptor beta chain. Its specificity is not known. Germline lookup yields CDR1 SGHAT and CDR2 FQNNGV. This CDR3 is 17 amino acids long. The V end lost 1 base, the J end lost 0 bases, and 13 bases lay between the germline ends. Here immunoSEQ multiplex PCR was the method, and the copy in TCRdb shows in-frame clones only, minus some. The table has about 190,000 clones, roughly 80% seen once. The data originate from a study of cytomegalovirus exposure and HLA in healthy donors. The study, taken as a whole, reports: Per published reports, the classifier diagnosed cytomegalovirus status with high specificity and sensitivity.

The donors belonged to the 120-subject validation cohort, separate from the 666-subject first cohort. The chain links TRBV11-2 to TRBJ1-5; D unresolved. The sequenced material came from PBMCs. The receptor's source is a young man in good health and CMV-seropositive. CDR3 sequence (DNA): TGTGCCAGCAGCTTAGTGTTCGGCCAGGCTAGCAATCAGCCCCAGCATTTT. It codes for CASSLVFGQASNQPQHF.